A single T cell receptor beta chain is shown here with its context. This entry is derived from a study of T cell changes during pregnancy in multiple sclerosis. Germline values: CDR1 SGHRS, CDR2 YFSETQ. The CDR3 loop spans 16 amino acids. The V end was cut by 5 bases, the J end by 0 bases, with 15 bases between. TCRdb's table, derived via immunoSEQ multiplex PCR, lists solely in-frame clones and lacks some. The table includes roughly 55,000 clones, 92% detected once. This chain uses TRBV5-1 with TRBJ1-3, with D perhaps matching TRBD1 (6 bases). This sample comprised CD4+ T cells from peripheral blood mononuclear cells, obtained after pregnancy. This TCR was recovered from a female donor in good health, enrolled as a control in a pregnancy study. CDR3 in amino acids: CASRGEGVGSGNTIYF. Here the CDR3 DNA reads TGCGCCAGCAGAGGGGAGGGGGTCGGCTCTGGAAACACCATATATTTT.